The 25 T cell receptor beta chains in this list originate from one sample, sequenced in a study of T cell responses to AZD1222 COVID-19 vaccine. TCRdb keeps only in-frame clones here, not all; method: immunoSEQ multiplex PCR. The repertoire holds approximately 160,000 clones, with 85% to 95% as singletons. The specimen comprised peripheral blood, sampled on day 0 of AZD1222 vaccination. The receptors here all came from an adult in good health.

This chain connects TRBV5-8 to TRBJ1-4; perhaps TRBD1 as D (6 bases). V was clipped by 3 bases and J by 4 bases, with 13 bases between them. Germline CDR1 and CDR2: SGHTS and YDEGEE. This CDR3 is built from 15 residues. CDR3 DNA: TGTGCCAGCAGCTCCAGGGGTCACCTTAATGAAAAACTGTTTTTT. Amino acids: CASSSRGHLNEKLFF.

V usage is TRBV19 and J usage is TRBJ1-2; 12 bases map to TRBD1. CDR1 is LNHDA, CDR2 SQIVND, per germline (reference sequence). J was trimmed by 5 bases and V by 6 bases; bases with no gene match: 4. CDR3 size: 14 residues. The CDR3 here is CASSSGQGAYGYTF. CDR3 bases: TGTGCCAGTAGCTCGGGACAGGGGGCATATGGCTACACCTTC.

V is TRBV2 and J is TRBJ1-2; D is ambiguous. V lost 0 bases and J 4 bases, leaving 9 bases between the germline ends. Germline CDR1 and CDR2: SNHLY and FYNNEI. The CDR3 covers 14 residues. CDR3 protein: CASSEARTAYGYTF. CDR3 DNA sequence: TGTGCCAGCAGTGAAGCGCGAACAGCCTATGGCTACACCTTC.

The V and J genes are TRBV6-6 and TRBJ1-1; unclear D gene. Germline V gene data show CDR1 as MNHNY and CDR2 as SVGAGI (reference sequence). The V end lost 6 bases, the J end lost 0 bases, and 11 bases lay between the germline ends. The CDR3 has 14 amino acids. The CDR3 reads CASSYRMVNTEAFF. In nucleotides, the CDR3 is TGTGCCAGCAGCTACCGTATGGTGAACACTGAAGCTTTCTTT.

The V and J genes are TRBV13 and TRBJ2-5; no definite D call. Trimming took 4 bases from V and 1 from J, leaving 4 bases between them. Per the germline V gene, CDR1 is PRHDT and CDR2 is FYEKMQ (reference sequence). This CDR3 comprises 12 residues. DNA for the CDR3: TGTGCCAGCAGCTCAATCCAAGAGACCCAGTACTTC. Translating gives CASSSIQETQYF.

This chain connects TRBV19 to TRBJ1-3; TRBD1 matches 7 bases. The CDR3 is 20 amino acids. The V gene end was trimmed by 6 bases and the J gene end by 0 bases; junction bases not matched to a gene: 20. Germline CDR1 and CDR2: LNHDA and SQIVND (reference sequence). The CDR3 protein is CASSGTGTAFSVLSGNTIYF. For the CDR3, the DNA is TGTGCCAGTAGCGGAACCGGGACAGCTTTTTCCGTTCTCTCTGGAAACACCATATATTTT.

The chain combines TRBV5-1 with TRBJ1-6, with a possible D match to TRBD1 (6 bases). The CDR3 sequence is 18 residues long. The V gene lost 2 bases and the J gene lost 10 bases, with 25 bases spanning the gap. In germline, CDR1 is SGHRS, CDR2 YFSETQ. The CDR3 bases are TGCGCCAGCAGCTTACTAGGATCTCAGGGGCGATCAGGGTCACCCCTCCACTTT. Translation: CASSLLGSQGRSGSPLHF. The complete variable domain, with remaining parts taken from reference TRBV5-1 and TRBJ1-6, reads KAGVTQTPRYLIKTRGQQVTLSCSPISGHRSVSWYQQTPGQGLQFLFEYFSETQRNKGNFPGRFSGRQFSNSRSEMNVSTLELGDSALYLCASSLLGSQGRSGSPLHFGNGTRLTVT.

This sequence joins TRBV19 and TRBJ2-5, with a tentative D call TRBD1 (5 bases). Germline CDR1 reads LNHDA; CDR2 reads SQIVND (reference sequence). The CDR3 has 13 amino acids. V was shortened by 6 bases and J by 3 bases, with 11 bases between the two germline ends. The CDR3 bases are TGTGCCAGTAGCGCGACAGATAAAGAGACCCAGTACTTC. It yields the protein CASSATDKETQYF. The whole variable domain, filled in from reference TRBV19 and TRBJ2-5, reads DGGITQSPKYLFRKEGQNVTLSCEQNLNHDAMYWYRQDPGQGLRLIYYSQIVNDFQKGDIAEGYSVSREKKESFPLTVTSAQKNPTAFYLCASSATDKETQYFGPGTRLLVL.

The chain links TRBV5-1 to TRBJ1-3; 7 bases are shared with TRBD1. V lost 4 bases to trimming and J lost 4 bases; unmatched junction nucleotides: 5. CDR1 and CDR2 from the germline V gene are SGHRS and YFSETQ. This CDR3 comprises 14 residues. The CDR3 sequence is CASSLRGLGNTIYF. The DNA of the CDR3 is TGCGCCAGCAGCCTTAGGGGGCTCGGAAACACCATATATTTT.

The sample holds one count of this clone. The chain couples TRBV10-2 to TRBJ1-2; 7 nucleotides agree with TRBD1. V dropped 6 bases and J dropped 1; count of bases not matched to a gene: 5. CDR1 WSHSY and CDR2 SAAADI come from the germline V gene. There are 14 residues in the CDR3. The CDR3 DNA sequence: TGCGCCAGCAGGGAGACAGGGAGTAACTATGGCTACACCTTC. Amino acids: CASRETGSNYGYTF.

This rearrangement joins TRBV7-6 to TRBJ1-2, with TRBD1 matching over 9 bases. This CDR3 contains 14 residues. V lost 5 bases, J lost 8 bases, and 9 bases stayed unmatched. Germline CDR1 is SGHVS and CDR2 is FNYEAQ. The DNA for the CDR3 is TGTGCCAGCAGCAGGGACAGGGACACGGGAGGCTACACCTTC. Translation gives CASSRDRDTGGYTF.

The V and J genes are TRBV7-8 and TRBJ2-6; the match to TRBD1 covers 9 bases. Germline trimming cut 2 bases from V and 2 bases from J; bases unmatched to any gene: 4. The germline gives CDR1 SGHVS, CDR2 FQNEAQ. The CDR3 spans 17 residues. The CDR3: CASSLRTGVTGANVLTF. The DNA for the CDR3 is TGTGCCAGCAGCTTACGGACAGGGGTAACTGGGGCCAACGTCCTGACTTTC.

In nucleotides, the CDR3 is TGCAGCGCCGGGGGACAGATTAACACTGAAGCTTTCTTT. Residues: CSAGGQINTEAFF. The V call is TRBV29-1, the J call TRBJ1-1, with TRBD1 matching over 7 bases. Trimming cost V 7 bases and J 2 bases; bases outside gene matches: 7. The CDR3 extends over 13 amino acids. Germline V gene sequence: CDR1 SQVTM, CDR2 ANQGSEA. The full variable domain, its missing parts supplied by reference TRBV29-1 and TRBJ1-1, is SAVISQKPSRDICQRGTSLTIQCQVDSQVTMMFWYRQQPGQSLTLIATANQGSEATYESGFVIDKFPISRPNLTFSTLTVSNMSPEDSSIYLCSAGGQINTEAFFGQGTRLTVV.

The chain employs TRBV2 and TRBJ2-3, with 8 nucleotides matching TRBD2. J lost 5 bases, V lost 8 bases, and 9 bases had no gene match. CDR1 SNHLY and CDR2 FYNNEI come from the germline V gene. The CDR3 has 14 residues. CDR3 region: CASAPTSAGDTQYF. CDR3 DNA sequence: TGTGCCAGCGCGCCGACTAGCGCGGGAGATACGCAGTATTTT. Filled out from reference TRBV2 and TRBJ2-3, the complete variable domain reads EPEVTQTPSHQVTQMGQEVILRCVPISNHLYFYWYRQILGQKVEFLVSFYNNEISEKSEIFDDQFSVERPDGSNFTLKIRSTKLEDSAMYFCASAPTSAGDTQYFGPGTRLTVL.

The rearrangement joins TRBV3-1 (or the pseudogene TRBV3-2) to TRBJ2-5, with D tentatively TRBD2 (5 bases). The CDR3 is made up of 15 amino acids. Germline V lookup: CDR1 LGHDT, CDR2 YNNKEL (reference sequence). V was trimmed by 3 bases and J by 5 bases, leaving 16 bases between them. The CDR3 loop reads CASSQIRGGRETQYF. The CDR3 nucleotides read TGTGCCAGCAGCCAGATAAGAGGAGGTCGGGAGACCCAGTACTTC.

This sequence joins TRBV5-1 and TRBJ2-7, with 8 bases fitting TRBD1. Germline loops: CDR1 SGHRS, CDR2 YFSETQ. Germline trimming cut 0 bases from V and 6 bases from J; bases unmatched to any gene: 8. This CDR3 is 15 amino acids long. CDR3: CASSLDRGVPREQYF. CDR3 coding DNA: TGCGCCAGCAGCTTGGACAGGGGGGTTCCCCGCGAGCAGTACTTC.

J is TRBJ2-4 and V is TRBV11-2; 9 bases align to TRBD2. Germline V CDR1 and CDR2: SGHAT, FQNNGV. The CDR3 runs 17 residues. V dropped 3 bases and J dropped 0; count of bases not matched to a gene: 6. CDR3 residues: CASSLIPSGVAKNIQYF. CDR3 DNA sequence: TGTGCCAGCAGCTTGATTCCTAGCGGGGTAGCCAAAAACATTCAGTACTTC.

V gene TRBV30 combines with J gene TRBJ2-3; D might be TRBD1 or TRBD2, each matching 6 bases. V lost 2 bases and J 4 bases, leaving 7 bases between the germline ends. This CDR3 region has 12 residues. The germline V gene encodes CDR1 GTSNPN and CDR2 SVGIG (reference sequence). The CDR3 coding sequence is TGTGCCTGGAGTAGGGGGGCAGATACGCAGTATTTT. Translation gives CAWSRGADTQYF.

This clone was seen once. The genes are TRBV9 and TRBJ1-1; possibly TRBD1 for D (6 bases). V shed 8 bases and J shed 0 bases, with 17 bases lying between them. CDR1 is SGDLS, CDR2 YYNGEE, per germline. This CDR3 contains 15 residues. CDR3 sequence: CASNVGGRMNTEAFF. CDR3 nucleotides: TGTGCCAGTAACGTAGGGGGTAGGATGAACACTGAAGCTTTCTTT.

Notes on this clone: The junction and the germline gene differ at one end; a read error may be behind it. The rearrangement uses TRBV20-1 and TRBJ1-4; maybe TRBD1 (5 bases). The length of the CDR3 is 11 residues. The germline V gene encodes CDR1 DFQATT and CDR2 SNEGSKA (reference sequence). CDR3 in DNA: TGCAGTGCTAAATTAAGGACCACCAGGGTTTTT. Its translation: CSAKLRTTRVF.

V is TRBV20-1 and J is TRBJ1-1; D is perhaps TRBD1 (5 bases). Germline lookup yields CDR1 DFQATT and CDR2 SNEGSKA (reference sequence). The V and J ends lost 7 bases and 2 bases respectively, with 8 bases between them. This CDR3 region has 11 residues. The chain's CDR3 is CSGQLNTEAFF. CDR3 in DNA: TGCAGTGGACAGCTTAACACTGAAGCTTTCTTT.

The CDR3 DNA follows: TGTGCCAGTAGTATTATCTCGGGAACAGGGTGGGAAAAACTGTTTTTT. Amino acids: CASSIISGTGWEKLFF. The genes are TRBV19 and TRBJ1-4, with D possibly being TRBD1 (6 bases). This CDR3 has 16 amino acids. Germline V gene lookup returns CDR1 LNHDA and CDR2 SQIVND (reference sequence). Trimming removed 3 bases from V and 8 bases from J, with 19 bases in between.

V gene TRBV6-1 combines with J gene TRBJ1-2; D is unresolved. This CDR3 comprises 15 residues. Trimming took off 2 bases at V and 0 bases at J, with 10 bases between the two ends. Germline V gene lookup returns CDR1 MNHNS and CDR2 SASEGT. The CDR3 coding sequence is TGTGCCAGCAGTGAACAAACTACAGCTAACTATGGCTACACCTTC. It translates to CASSEQTTANYGYTF.

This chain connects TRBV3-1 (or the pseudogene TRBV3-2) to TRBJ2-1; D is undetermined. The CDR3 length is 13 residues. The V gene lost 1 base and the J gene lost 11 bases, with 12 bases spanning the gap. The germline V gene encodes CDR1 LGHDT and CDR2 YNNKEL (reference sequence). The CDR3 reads CASSQVYSLQQFF. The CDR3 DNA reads TGTGCCAGCAGCCAAGTGTACAGCCTGCAGCAGTTCTTC.

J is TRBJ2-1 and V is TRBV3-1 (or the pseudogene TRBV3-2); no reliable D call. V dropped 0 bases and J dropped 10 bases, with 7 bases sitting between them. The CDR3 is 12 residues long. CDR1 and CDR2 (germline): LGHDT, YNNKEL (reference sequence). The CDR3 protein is CASSQESGEQFF. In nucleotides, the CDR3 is TGTGCCAGCAGCCAAGAATCCGGGGAGCAGTTCTTC.